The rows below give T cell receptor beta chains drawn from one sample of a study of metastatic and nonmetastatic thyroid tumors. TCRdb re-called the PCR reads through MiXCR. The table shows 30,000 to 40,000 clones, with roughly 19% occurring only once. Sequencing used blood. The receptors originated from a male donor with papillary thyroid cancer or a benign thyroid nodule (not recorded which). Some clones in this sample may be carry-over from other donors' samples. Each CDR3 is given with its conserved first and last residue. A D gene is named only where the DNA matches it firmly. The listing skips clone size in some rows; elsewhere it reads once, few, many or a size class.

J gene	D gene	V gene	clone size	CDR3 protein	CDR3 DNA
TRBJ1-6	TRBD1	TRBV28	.	CASSLKTGGNSPLHF	TGTGCCAGCAGTTTAAAGACAGGGGGTAATTCACCCCTCCACTTT
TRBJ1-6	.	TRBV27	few	CASSFWGLSNSPLHF	TGTGCCAGCAGTTTTTGGGGGTTGAGTAATTCACCCCTCCACTTT
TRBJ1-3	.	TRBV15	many	CATSLFAGPGNTIYF	TGTGCCACCAGCCTGTTTGCAGGTCCTGGAAACACCATATATTTT
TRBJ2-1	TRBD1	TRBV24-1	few	CATSNRQGSSYNEQFF	TGTGCCACCAGCAATCGACAGGGAAGCTCCTACAATGAGCAGTTCTTC
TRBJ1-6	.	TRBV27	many	CASSSTSYNSPLHF	TGTGCCAGCAGTTCCACAAGTTATAATTCACCCCTCCACTTT
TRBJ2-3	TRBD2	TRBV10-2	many	CASTGLGGSASQYF	TGCGCCAGCACCGGTCTCGGGGGGTCGGCGTCGCAGTATTTT
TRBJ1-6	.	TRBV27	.	CAPGSQNGTEDSPLHF	TGTGCCCCAGGGAGTCAAAACGGGACGGAGGATTCACCCCTCCACTTT
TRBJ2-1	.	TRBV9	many	CASSTQQGQDQNEQFF	TGTGCCAGCAGCACCCAGCAGGGTCAGGATCAAAATGAGCAGTTCTTC
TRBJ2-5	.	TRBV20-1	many	CSAAREGTQYF	TGCAGTGCTGCCCGAGAGGGAACCCAGTACTTC
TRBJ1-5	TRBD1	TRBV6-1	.	CASSGGQVGNQPQHF	TGTGCCAGCAGTGGGGGACAGGTTGGCAATCAGCCCCAGCATTTT
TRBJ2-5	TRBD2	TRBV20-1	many	CSAPPSGRFQETQYF	TGCAGTGCACCACCTAGCGGGAGGTTTCAAGAGACCCAGTACTTC
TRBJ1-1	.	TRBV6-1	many	CASSSWTVMNTEAFF	TGTGCCAGCAGTTCCTGGACAGTTATGAACACTGAAGCTTTCTTT
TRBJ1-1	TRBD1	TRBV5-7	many	CASTLDRETEAFF	TGTGCCAGCACCCTTGACAGGGAAACTGAAGCTTTCTTT
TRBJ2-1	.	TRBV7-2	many	CASSLVGQLYNEQFF	TGTGCCAGCAGCTTAGTAGGACAGCTATACAATGAGCAGTTCTTC
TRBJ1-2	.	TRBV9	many	CASSVGGGNYGYTF	TGTGCCAGCAGCGTAGGTGGCGGAAACTATGGCTACACCTTC
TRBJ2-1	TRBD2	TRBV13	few	CASSLTSGRVYNEQFF	TGTGCCAGCAGCTTGACTAGCGGGAGGGTCTACAATGAGCAGTTCTTC
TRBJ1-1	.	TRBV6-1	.	CASSNGSLEVFF	TGTGCCAGCAGTAATGGATCTTTAGAAGTTTTCTTT
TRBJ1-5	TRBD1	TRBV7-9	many	CASSDTGGGNQPQHF	TGTGCCAGCAGCGACACAGGGGGTGGCAATCAGCCCCAGCATTTT
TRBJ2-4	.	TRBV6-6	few	CARSYSPGTESIQYF	TGTGCCAGAAGTTATTCCCCCGGTACAGAAAGCATTCAGTACTTC
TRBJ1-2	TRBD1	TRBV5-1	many	CASSLGQGSGYTF	TGCGCCAGCAGCTTGGGACAGGGAAGTGGCTACACCTTC
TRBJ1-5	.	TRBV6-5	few	CASSYAGVQPQHF	TGTGCCAGCAGTTACGCTGGGGTGCAGCCCCAGCATTTT
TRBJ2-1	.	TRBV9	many	CASTHTGSYNEQFF	TGTGCCAGCACCCATACAGGGAGTTACAATGAGCAGTTCTTC
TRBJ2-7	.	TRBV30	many	CAWKETGPYEQYF	TGTGCCTGGAAAGAAACAGGGCCCTACGAGCAGTACTTC
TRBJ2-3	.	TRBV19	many	CASSIRQAISTDTQYF	TGTGCCAGTAGTATCCGGCAGGCAATAAGCACAGATACGCAGTATTTT
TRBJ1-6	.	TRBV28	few	CASSTHRTNSPLHF	TGTGCCAGCAGTACACACAGGACTAATTCACCCCTCCACTTT
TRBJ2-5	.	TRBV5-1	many	CASSPGQIQETQYF	TGCGCCAGCAGCCCAGGACAGATTCAAGAGACCCAGTACTTC
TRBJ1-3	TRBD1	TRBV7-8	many	CASSGGQSSGNTIYF	TGTGCCAGCAGCGGGGGACAGTCCTCTGGAAACACCATATATTTT
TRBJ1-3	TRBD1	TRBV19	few	CASKGQGAGNTIYF	TGTGCCAGTAAGGGGCAGGGGGCTGGAAACACCATATATTTT
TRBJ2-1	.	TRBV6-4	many	CASSDRDSGEQFF	TGTGCCAGCAGTGACCGCGACTCCGGTGAGCAGTTCTTC
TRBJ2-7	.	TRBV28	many	CASSRRSPYEQYF	TGTGCCAGCAGCCGCAGGAGCCCCTACGAGCAGTACTTC
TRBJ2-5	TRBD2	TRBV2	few	CASGPLAGGRKTQYF	TGTGCCAGCGGGCCCCTAGCGGGAGGGAGAAAGACCCAGTACTTC
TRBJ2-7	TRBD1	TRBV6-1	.	CASSQRQGATSEQYF	TGTGCCAGCAGCCAACGACAGGGGGCAACGAGCGAGCAGTACTTC
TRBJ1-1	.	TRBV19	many	CASSMGANTEAFF	TGTGCCAGTAGTATGGGGGCGAACACTGAAGCTTTCTTT